This T cell receptor beta chain originates from a study of blood T cell repertoires in COVID-19. Sequencing used immunoSEQ multiplex PCR; TCRdb keeps in-frame clones, though not all of them. The data contain approximately 100,000 clones, roughly four fifths of them singletons. Germline V lookup: CDR1 MNHEY, CDR2 SVGEGT. The length of the CDR3 is 17 residues. V shed 4 bases and J 5 bases; nucleotides not matched to a gene: 9. The specimen sequenced was peripheral blood. V usage is TRBV6-2 or TRBV6-3 and J usage is TRBJ2-3; 13 bases map to TRBD2. The TCR comes from a man aged 60 to 75 with acute or convalescent COVID-19. CDR3 region: CASSSGTSGIMGDTQYF. CDR3 DNA sequence: TGTGCCAGCAGTTCCGGGACTAGCGGGATTATGGGAGATACGCAGTATTTT.